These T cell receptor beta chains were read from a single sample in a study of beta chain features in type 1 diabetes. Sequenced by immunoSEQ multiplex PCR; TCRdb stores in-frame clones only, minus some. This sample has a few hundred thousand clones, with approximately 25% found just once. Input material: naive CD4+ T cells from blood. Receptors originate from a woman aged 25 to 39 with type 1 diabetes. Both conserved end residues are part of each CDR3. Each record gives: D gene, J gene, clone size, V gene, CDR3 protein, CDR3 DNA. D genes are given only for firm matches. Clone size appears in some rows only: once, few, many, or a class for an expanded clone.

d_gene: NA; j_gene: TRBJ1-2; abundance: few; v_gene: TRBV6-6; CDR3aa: CASSYTNYGYTF; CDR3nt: TGTGCCAGCAGTTACACAAACTATGGCTACACCTTC
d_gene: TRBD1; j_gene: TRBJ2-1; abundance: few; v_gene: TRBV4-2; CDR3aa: CASRRGPQEYNEQFF; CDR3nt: TGTGCCAGCAGGAGGGGGCCCCAGGAGTACAATGAGCAGTTCTTC
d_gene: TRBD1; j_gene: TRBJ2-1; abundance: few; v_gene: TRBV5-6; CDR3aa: CASSSRDRGANEQFF; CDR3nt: TGTGCCAGCAGCTCCCGGGACAGGGGGGCAAATGAGCAGTTCTTC
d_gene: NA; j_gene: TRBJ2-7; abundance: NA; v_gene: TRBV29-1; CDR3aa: CSAGYPGGKNEQYF; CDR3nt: TGCAGCGCGGGGTATCCAGGGGGGAAGAACGAGCAGTACTTC
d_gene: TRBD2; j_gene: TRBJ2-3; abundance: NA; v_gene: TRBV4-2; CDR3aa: CASSQDGSGRKVTQYF; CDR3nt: TGTGCCAGCAGCCAAGACGGTAGCGGGAGGAAGGTTACGCAGTATTTT
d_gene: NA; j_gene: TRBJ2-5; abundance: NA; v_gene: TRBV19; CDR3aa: CASSPMGRETQYF; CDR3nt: TGTGCCAGTAGTCCCATGGGCAGGGAGACCCAGTACTTC
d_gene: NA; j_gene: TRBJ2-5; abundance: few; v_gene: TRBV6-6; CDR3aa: CASSYMGAQETQYF; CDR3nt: TGTGCCAGCAGTTACATGGGGGCTCAAGAGACCCAGTACTTC
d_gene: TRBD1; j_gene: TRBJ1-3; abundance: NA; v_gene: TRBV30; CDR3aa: CAWSWGQGYSGNTIYF; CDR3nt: TGTGCCTGGAGTTGGGGACAGGGCTACTCTGGAAACACCATATATTTT
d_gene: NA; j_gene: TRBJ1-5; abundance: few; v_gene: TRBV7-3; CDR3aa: CASRRSSGTVALDQPQHF; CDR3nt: TGTGCCAGCAGGCGTAGCTCCGGGACTGTGGCCTTGGACCAGCCCCAGCATTTT
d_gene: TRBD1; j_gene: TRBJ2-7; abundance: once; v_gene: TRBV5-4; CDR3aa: CASSDRQGNFYEQYF; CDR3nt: TGTGCCAGCAGCGATCGACAGGGGAATTTCTACGAGCAGTACTTC
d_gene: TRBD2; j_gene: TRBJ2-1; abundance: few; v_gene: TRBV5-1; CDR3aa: CASRAGGPNNEQFF; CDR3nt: TGCGCCAGCAGAGCGGGAGGGCCCAACAATGAGCAGTTCTTC
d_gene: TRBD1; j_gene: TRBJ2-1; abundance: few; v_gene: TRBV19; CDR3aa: CASTGGYNSYNEQFF; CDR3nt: TGTGCCAGTACAGGGGGCTATAACTCCTACAATGAGCAGTTCTTC
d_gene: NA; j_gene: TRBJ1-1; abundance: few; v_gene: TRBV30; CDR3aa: CAWSVVPSEAFF; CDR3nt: TGTGCCTGGAGTGTAGTCCCGAGTGAAGCTTTCTTT
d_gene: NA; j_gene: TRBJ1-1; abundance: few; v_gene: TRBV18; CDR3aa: CASSPPGPTEAFF; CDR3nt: TGTGCCAGCTCACCACCGGGGCCCACTGAAGCTTTCTTT
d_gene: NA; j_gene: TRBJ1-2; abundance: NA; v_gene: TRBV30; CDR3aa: CAWSYRWGLYGYTF; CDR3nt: TGTGCCTGGAGTTATCGGTGGGGGCTCTATGGCTACACCTTC
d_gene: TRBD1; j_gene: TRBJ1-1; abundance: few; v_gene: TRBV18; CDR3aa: CASSPPAGRGKTEAFF; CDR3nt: TGTGCCAGCTCACCACCGGCGGGCAGGGGGAAGACTGAAGCTTTCTTT
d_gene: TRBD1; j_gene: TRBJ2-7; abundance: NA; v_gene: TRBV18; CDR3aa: CASSLGTAYEQYF; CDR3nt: TGTGCCAGCTCACTTGGGACAGCCTACGAGCAGTACTTC
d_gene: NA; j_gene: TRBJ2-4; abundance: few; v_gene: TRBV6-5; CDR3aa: CASSYPQGRNIQYF; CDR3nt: TGTGCCAGCAGTTACCCACAGGGAAGGAACATTCAGTACTTC
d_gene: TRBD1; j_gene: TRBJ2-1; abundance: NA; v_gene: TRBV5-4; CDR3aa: CASSFNRGLGNEQFF; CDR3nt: TGTGCCAGCAGCTTCAACAGGGGGCTTGGCAATGAGCAGTTCTTC
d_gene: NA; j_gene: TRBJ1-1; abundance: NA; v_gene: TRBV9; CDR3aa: CASSKDNEAFF; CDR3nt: TGTGCCAGCAGCAAGGACAATGAAGCTTTCTTT
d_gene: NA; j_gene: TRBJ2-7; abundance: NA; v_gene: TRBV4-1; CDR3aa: CASSPPLRGRLGEQYF; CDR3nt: TGCGCCAGCAGCCCTCCCTTGAGAGGGAGGCTCGGGGAGCAGTACTTC
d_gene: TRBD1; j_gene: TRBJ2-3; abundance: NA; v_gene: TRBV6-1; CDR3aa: CASSEAGQIARPDTQYF; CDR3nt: TGTGCCAGCAGTGAAGCGGGACAGATAGCACGGCCAGATACGCAGTATTTT
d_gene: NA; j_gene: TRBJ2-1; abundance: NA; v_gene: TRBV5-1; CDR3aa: CASSLGGYNEQFF; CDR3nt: TGCGCCAGCAGCCTAGGAGGCTACAATGAGCAGTTCTTC
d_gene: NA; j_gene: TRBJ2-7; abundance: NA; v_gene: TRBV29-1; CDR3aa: CSVEDPGLEQYF; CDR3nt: TGCAGCGTTGAAGATCCCGGGTTAGAGCAGTACTTC
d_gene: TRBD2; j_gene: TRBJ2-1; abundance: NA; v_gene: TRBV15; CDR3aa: CATSRDSGTSGTNEQFF; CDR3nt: TGTGCCACCAGCAGAGATTCCGGGACTAGCGGGACCAATGAGCAGTTCTTC
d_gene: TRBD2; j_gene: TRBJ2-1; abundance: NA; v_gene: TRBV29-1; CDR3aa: CSVQAGGLYNEQFF; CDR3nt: TGCAGCGTGCAAGCGGGAGGTCTCTACAATGAGCAGTTCTTC
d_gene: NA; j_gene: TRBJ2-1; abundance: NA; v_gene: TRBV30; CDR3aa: CAWSGRGPSYNEQFF; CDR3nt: TGTGCCTGGAGTGGACGCGGGCCCTCCTACAATGAGCAGTTCTTC
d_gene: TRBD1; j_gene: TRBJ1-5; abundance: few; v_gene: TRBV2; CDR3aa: CAIGTGRQPQHF; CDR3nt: TGTGCCATCGGGACAGGTCGGCAGCCCCAGCATTTT
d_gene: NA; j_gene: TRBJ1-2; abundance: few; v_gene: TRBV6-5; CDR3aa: CASRWTDPNYGYTF; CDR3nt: TGTGCCAGCAGGTGGACAGACCCTAACTATGGCTACACCTTC
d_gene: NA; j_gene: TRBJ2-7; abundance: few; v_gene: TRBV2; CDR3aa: CASSELSEQYF; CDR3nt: TGTGCCAGCAGTGAACTCTCCGAGCAGTACTTC
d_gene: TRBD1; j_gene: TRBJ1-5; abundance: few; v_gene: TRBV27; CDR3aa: CASRPQGEQPQHF; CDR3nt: TGTGCCAGCAGACCACAGGGGGAGCAGCCCCAGCATTTT
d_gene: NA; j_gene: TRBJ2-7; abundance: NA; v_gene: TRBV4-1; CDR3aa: CASSQVVQSYEQYF; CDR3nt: TGCGCCAGCAGCCAAGTAGTCCAATCCTACGAGCAGTACTTC
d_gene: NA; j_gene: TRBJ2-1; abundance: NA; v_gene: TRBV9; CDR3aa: CASSVDLGTRGSGQFF; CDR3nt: TGTGCCAGCAGCGTAGATCTTGGGACAAGGGGGTCTGGGCAGTTCTTC
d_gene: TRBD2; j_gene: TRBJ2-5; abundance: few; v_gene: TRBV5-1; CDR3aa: CASSIGTSGTEETQYF; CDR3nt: TGCGCCAGCAGCATAGGGACTAGCGGGACAGAAGAGACCCAGTACTTC
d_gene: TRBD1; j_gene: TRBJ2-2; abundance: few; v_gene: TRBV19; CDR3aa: CASSMTGEAGELFF; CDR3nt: TGTGCCAGTAGTATGACAGGGGAGGCCGGGGAGCTGTTTTTT
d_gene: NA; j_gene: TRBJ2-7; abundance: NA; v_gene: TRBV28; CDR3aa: CASSFPQGPEQYF; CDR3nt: TGTGCCAGCAGCTTCCCTCAGGGGCCCGAGCAGTACTTC
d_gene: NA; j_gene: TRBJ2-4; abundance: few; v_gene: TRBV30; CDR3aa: CAWRAPAKNIQYF; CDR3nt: TGTGCCTGGAGGGCTCCAGCCAAAAACATTCAGTACTTC
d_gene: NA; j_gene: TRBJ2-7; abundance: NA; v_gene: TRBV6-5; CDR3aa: CASSYSLRGHEQYF; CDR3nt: TGTGCCAGCAGTTACTCGCTCAGGGGACACGAGCAGTACTTC
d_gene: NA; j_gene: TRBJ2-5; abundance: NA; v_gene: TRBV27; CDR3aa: CGFQGYQETQYF; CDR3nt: TGTGGATTTCAGGGGTACCAAGAGACCCAGTACTTC
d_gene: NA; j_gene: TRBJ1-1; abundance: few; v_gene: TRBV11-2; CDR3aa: CASSPLRNTEAFF; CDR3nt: TGTGCCAGCAGCCCCCTAAGGAACACTGAAGCTTTCTTT
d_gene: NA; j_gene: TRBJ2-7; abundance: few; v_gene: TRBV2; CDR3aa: CASSSGRAGEQYF; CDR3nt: NA
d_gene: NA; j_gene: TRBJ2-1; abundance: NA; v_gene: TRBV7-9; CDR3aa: CAIPDLSFNEQFF; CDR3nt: TGTGCCATACCAGATTTATCTTTCAATGAGCAGTTCTTC
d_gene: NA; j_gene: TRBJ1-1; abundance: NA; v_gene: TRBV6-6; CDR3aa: CASSYEGGVTEAFF; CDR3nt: TGTGCCAGCAGTTACGAAGGGGGAGTCACTGAAGCTTTCTTT
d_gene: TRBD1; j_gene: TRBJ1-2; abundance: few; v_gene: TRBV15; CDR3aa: CATSPQGGLNYGYTF; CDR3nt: TGTGCCACCAGCCCACAGGGGGGGCTCAACTATGGCTACACCTTC
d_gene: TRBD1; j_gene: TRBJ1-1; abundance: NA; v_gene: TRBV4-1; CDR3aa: CASREYRGRRTEAFF; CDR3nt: TGCGCCAGCAGGGAATATAGGGGGCGCAGGACTGAAGCTTTCTTT
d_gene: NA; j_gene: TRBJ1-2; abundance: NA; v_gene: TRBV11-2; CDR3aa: CASSLVRQGNGYTF; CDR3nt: TGTGCCAGCAGCTTAGTGCGCCAGGGGAATGGCTACACCTTC
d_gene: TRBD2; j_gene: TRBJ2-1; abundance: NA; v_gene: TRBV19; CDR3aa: CASSLTSGSGIEQFF; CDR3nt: TGTGCCAGTAGTCTGACTAGCGGGAGCGGTATTGAGCAGTTCTTC
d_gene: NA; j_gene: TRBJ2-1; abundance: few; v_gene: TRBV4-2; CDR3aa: CASSHDSAPNNNEQFF; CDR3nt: TGTGCCAGCAGCCACGACAGTGCTCCCAACAACAATGAGCAGTTCTTC
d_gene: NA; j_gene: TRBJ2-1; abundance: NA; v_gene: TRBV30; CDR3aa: CAWSSYEGVYNEQFF; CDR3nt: TGTGCCTGGAGTTCTTATGAGGGTGTCTACAATGAGCAGTTCTTC
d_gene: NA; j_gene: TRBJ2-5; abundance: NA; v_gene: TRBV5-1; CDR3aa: CASSLPRQGGFEETQYF; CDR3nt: TGCGCCAGCAGCTTGCCGCGGCAGGGGGGTTTCGAGGAGACCCAGTACTTC
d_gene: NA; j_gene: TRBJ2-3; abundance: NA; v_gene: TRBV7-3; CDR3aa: CASSLRRATDTQYF; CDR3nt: TGTGCCAGCAGCTTAAGGAGGGCCACAGATACGCAGTATTTT
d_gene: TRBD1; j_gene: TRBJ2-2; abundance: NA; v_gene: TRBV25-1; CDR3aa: CASSEHRGRGTGELFF; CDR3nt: TGTGCCAGCAGTGAACACAGGGGGCGCGGCACCGGGGAGCTGTTTTTT
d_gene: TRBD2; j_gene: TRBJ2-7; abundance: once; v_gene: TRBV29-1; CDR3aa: CSVVAGGPYEQYF; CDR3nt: TGCAGCGTTGTGGCGGGAGGGCCCTACGAGCAGTACTTC
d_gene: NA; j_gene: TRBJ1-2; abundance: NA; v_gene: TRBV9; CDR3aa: CASSVAASSYGYTF; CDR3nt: TGTGCCAGCAGCGTAGCAGCGTCCAGCTATGGCTACACCTTC
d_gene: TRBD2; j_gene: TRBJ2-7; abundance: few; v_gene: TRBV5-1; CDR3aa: CASSSLLAGNEQYF; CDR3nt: TGCGCCAGCAGCTCGTTACTAGCGGGAAACGAGCAGTACTTC